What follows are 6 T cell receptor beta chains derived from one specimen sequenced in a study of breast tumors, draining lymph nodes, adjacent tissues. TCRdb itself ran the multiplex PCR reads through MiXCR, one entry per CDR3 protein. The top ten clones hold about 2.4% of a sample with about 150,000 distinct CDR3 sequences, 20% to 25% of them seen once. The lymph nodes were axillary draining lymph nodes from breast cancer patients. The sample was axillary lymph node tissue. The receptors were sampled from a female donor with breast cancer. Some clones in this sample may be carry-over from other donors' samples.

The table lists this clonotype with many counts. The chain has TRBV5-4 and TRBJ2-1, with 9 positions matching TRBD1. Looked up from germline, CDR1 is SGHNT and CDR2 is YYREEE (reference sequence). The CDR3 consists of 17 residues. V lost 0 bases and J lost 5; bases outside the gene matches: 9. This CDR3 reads CASSLGPRDRVDNEQFF. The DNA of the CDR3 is TGTGCCAGCAGCTTGGGCCCCCGGGACAGGGTTGACAATGAGCAGTTCTTC.

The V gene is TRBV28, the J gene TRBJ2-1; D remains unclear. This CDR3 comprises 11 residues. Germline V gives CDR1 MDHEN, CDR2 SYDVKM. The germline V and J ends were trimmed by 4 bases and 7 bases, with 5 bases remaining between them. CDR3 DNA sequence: TGTGCCAGCAGTTGGCAGAATGAGCAGTTCTTC. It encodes CASSWQNEQFF.

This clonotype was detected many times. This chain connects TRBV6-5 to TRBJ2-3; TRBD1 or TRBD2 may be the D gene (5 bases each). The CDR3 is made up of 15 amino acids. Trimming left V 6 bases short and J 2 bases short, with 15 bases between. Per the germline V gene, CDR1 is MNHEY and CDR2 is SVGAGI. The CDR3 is CASRPKGRVTDTQYF. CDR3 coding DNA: TGTGCCAGCAGACCAAAGGGACGCGTCACAGATACGCAGTATTTT.

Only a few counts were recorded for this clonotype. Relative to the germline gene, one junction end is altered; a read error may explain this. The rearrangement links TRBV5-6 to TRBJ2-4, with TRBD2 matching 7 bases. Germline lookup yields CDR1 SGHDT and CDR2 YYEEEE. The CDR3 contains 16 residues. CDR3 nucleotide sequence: TGTGCCAGCAGCTTCCTCGCGGGAGAAGCCAAAAGCATTCAGTACTTC. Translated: CASSFLAGEAKSIQYF.

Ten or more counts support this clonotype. The CDR3 region is CASSPLREYQETQYF. In DNA, the CDR3 is TGTGCCAGCAGCCCCCTGCGGGAATACCAAGAGACCCAGTACTTC. The V gene is TRBV5-6, the J gene TRBJ2-5, with D tentatively TRBD2 (6 bases). Germline V gene data show CDR1 as SGHDT and CDR2 as YYEEEE. Trimming pared 4 bases from V and 0 bases from J, leaving 13 bases between. This CDR3 region has 15 residues.

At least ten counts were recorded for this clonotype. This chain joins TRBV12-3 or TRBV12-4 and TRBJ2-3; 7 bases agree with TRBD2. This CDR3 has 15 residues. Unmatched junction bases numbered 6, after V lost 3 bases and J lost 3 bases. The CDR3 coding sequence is TGTGCCAGCAGTTTCGAGGGAGGGAGGACAGATACGCAGTATTTT. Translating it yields CASSFEGGRTDTQYF.